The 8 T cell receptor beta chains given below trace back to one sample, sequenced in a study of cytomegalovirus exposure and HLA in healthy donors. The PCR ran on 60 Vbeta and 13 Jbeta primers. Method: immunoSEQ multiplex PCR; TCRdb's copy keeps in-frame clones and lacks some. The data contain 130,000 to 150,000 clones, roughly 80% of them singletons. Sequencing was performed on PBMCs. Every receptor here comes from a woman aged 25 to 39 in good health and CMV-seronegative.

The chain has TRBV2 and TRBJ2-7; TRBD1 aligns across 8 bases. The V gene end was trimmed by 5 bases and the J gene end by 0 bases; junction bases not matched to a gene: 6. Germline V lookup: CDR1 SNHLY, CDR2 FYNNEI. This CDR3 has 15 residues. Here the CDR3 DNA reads TGTGCCAGCAGTTCGGACAGGGTCAGCTCCTACGAGCAGTACTTC. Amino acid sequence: CASSSDRVSSYEQYF.

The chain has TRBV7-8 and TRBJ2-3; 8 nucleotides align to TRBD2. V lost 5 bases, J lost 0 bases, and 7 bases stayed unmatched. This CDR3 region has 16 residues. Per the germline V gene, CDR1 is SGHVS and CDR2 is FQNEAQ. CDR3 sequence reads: CASSPRGVTSTDTQYF. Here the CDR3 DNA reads TGTGCCAGCAGCCCGCGGGGGGTTACTAGCACAGATACGCAGTATTTT.

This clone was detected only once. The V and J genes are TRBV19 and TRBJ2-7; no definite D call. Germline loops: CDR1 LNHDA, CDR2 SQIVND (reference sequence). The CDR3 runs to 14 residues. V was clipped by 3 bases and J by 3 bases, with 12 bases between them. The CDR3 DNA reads TGTGCCAGTAGTATGTTTGGCCTTAACTACGAGCAGTACTTC. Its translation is CASSMFGLNYEQYF.

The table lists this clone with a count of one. CDR3 nucleotide sequence: TGTGCCAGCAGCCCGGAAAGGGGCTATGGCTACACCTTC. The encoded protein is CASSPERGYGYTF. This rearrangement joins TRBV5-6 to TRBJ1-2; D possibly corresponds to TRBD1 (5 bases). The CDR3 runs to 13 residues. The germline V gene encodes CDR1 SGHDT and CDR2 YYEEEE. With 4 bases removed from V and 4 bases from J, the gap between germline ends came to 11 bases.

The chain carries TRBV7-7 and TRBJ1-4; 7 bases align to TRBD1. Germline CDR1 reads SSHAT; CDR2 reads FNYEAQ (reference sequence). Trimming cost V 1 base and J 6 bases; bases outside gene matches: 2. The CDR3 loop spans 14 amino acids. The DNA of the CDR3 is TGTGCCAGCAGCTTAGGGACAGGCTATGAAAAACTGTTTTTT. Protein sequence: CASSLGTGYEKLFF.

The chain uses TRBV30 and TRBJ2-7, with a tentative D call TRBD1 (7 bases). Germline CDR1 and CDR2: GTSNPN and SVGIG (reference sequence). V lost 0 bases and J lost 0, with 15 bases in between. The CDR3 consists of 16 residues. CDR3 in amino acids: CAWSVGGGLLSYEQYF. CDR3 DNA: TGTGCCTGGAGTGTAGGAGGGGGCCTGCTCTCCTACGAGCAGTACTTC.

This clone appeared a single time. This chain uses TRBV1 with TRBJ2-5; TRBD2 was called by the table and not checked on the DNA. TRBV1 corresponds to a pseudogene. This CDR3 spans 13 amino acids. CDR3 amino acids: CTAWNGSSGTQYF. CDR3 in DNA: TGCACCGCCTGGAACGGAAGTAGCGGGACCCAGTACTTC.

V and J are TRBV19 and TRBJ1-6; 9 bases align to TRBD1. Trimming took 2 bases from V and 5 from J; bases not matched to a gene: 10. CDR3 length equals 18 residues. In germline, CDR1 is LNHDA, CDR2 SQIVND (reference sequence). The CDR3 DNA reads TGTGCCAGTAGTATAACAGGGGGCGCAAGGATTGATAATTCACCCCTCCACTTT. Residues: CASSITGGARIDNSPLHF.